This T cell receptor (beta chain) comes out of a study of cytomegalovirus exposure and HLA in healthy donors. Study observations and caveats: Listed as cytomegalovirus-associated were 150 to 200 TCR beta chains. Roughly even sequencing depth across donors was the assumption behind the presence/absence analyses. Earlier analysis looked at TCR beta V segments, and most were productive about 90% or about 30% of the time.

PCR involved 60 Vbeta and 13 Jbeta primers. Sequenced by immunoSEQ multiplex PCR; TCRdb stores in-frame clones only, minus some. The sample records under 200,000 clones, about 83% being singletons. Comments on this clone: What it recognizes is unknown. Mismatch with germline at one junction end may stem from a read error.

Germline-derived CDR1 and CDR2 are MNHNY and SVGAGI (reference sequence). This CDR3 spans 15 amino acids. The sequenced sample consisted of PBMCs. The chain links TRBV6-6 to TRBJ2-1; 14 nucleotides agree with TRBD2. This TCR was recovered from a man in his forties in good health and CMV-seropositive. CDR3 region: CASSSGTSGRNEQLF. CDR3 bases: TGTGCCAGCAGTTCCGGGACTAGCGGGAGAAATGAGCAGCTCTTC.